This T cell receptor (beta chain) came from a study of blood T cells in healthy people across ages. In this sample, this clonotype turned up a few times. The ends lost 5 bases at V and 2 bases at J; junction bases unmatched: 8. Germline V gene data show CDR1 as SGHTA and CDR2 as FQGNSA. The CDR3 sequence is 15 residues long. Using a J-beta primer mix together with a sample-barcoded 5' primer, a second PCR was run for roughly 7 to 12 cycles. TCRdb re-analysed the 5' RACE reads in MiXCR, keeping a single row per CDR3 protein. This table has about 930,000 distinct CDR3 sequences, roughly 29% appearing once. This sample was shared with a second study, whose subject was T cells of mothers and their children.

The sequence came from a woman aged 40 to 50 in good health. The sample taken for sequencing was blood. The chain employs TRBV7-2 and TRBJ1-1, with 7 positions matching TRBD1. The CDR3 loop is CASSTKTGRNTEAFF. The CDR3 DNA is TGTGCCAGCAGCACAAAGACAGGGCGAAACACTGAAGCTTTCTTT.